This T cell receptor (beta chain) was obtained from a study of tumor-infiltrating lymphocytes in primary liver carcinoma. Synthesis of TCR beta cDNA was carried out from around 500 ng total RNA with a constant-region primer. What produced the TCR beta libraries was three nested multiplex PCR rounds using slightly modified ARM-PCR. TRBV1-TRBV30 forward primers paired with a C-beta reverse primer drove the first two PCR rounds, 10 cycles each. TCRdb re-analysed the multiplex PCR reads in MiXCR, keeping a single row per CDR3 protein. The sample includes around 19,000 distinct CDR3 sequences, 79% of them seen just once. RNA and DNA were co-extracted from about 19-30 mg of unsorted bulk tissue. The CDR3 length is 15 residues. V dropped 3 bases and J dropped 4 bases, with 16 bases sitting between them. CDR1 is SGHAT, CDR2 FQNNGV, per germline.

Material: liver tumor tissue from sampling region 4. Subset indicated: tumor region T4, right-lateral pole. The TCR comes from a woman aged 25 to 39 with primary liver carcinoma and hepatitis B virus infection. The V gene is TRBV11-2, the J gene TRBJ2-7; TRBD2 is a possible D gene (5 bases). The CDR3 here is CASSLGVNGSYEQYF. CDR3 nucleotides: TGTGCCAGCAGCTTGGGAGTTAACGGTTCTTACGAGCAGTACTTC.